These 29 T cell receptor beta chains share one sample of origin, sequenced in a study of blood T cell repertoires in COVID-19. TCRdb's copy holds only in-frame clones and misses some; the assay was immunoSEQ multiplex PCR. This table has 130,000 or so clones, more than 70% appearing once. The material sequenced was peripheral blood. The source is a human donor in a cohort sampled during active COVID-19.

This clone was recorded only once. V gene TRBV29-1 combines with J gene TRBJ1-2; 10 nucleotides align to TRBD1. CDR1 and CDR2 from the germline V gene are SQVTM and ANQGSEA. The CDR3 is 14 amino acids. V was clipped by 1 base and J by 5 bases; unmatched bases: 4. CDR3 sequence: CSVEGQGARYGYTF. The CDR3 coding sequence is TGCAGCGTTGAAGGACAGGGGGCGAGGTATGGCTACACCTTC. The full variable domain, with the rest looked up from reference TRBV29-1 and TRBJ1-2, is SAVISQKPSRDICQRGTSLTIQCQVDSQVTMMFWYRQQPGQSLTLIATANQGSEATYESGFVIDKFPISRPNLTFSTLTVSNMSPEDSSIYLCSVEGQGARYGYTFGSGTRLTVV.

This chain joins TRBV7-2 and TRBJ1-6; 8 positions match TRBD1. CDR1 and CDR2 (germline): SGHTA, FQGNSA. The J segment lost 6 bases and the V segment lost 1 base, leaving 11 bases of the junction unmatched. The CDR3 length is 18 residues. CDR3: CASSLGPGQDTFNSPLHF. CDR3 sequence (DNA): TGTGCCAGCAGCTTAGGTCCGGGACAGGACACTTTTAATTCACCCCTCCACTTT. Full variable domain (rest looked up from reference TRBV7-2 and TRBJ1-6): GAGVSQSPSNKVTEKGKDVELRCDPISGHTALYWYRQSLGQGLEFLIYFQGNSAPDKSGLPSDRFSAERTGGSVSTLTIQRTQQEDSAVYLCASSLGPGQDTFNSPLHFGNGTRLTVT.

CDR3 coding DNA: TGTGCCAGCAGCTTTGGGACAGGGGCCTACGAGCAGTACTTC. Residues: CASSFGTGAYEQYF. The V gene is TRBV5-6, the J gene TRBJ2-7; 10 bases are a match to TRBD1. Germline V gives CDR1 SGHDT, CDR2 YYEEEE. The junction had 1 base not matched to a gene; V was cut back by 2 bases and J by 2 bases. The CDR3 is made up of 14 amino acids. The full variable domain, rest sourced from reference TRBV5-6 and TRBJ2-7, is DAGVTQSPTHLIKTRGQQVTLRCSPKSGHDTVSWYQQALGQGPQFIFQYYEEEERQRGNFPDRFSGHQFPNYSSELNVNALLLGDSALYLCASSFGTGAYEQYFGPGTRLTVT.

The gene calls are TRBV6-5 and TRBJ2-7, with D possibly being TRBD1 (6 bases). This CDR3 has 13 residues. The V end was cut by 6 bases, the J end by 6 bases, with 15 bases between. Looked up from germline, CDR1 is MNHEY and CDR2 is SVGAGI. CDR3: CASRLLQGSEQYF. The CDR3 DNA is TGTGCCAGCAGACTCCTACAGGGAAGCGAGCAGTACTTC.

The V gene is TRBV5-1, the J gene TRBJ2-7; 7 bases are a match to TRBD2. The V segment lost 4 bases and the J segment 5 bases; nucleotides outside the gene matches: 3. This CDR3 has 12 amino acids. The V gene's germline CDR1 is SGHRS and CDR2 YFSETQ. The CDR3 DNA is TGCGCCAGCAGCCCTGGGGGGGACGAGCAGTACTTC. Protein product: CASSPGGDEQYF.

This chain links TRBV5-5 with TRBJ2-5; D remains unclear. Germline loops: CDR1 SGHKS, CDR2 YYEKEE (reference sequence). The germline V and J ends were trimmed by 1 base and 4 bases, with 5 bases remaining between them. The CDR3 spans 12 residues. The CDR3 reads CASSLPGETQYF. For the CDR3, the DNA is TGTGCCAGCAGCTTGCCCGGAGAGACCCAGTACTTC.

The chain links TRBV28 to TRBJ1-3; D not resolved. The CDR3 consists of 16 residues. Germline CDR1 MDHEN, CDR2 SYDVKM. V was cut by 5 bases and J by 0 bases, with 14 bases left in between. DNA of the CDR3: TGTGCCAGCAGTACAATCCTGGCGGCCTCTGGAAACACCATATATTTT. Its protein is CASSTILAASGNTIYF.

J is TRBJ1-1 and V is TRBV7-9; the D gene is possibly TRBD1 (5 bases). Germline lookup yields CDR1 SEHNR and CDR2 FQNEAQ (reference sequence). This CDR3 has 14 residues. The ends were cut back, 3 bases at V and 3 bases at J, with 11 bases in the middle. The CDR3 DNA reads TGTGCCAGCAGCTTCTCCCCGGGGGACACTGAAGCTTTCTTT. Translation: CASSFSPGDTEAFF.

This chain joins TRBV3-1 (or the pseudogene TRBV3-2) and TRBJ1-3, with 8 positions matching TRBD1. The length of the CDR3 is 17 residues. The germline V gene has CDR1 LGHDT and CDR2 YNNKEL (reference sequence). The V and J ends lost 4 bases and 0 bases, in that order; junction bases with no gene match: 8. Written as DNA, the CDR3 is TGTGCCAGCAGCCCCTGGCCGGACAGGGACTCTGGAAACACCATATATTTT. This translates into CASSPWPDRDSGNTIYF.

V gene TRBV5-1 combines with J gene TRBJ2-7; 7 positions match TRBD1. The CDR3 loop spans 13 amino acids. The germline V gene has CDR1 SGHRS and CDR2 YFSETQ. With 7 bases clipped from V and 3 bases from J, the junction kept 7 bases outside the gene matches. CDR3 nucleotides: TGCGCCAGCGCTGTCGGGACAGACTACGAGCAGTACTTC. As protein: CASAVGTDYEQYF.

V usage is TRBV13 and J usage is TRBJ2-3; 11 positions match TRBD1. The CDR3 loop spans 15 amino acids. The germline V gene encodes CDR1 PRHDT and CDR2 FYEKMQ (reference sequence). The trim removed 5 bases at V and 5 bases at J, leaving 6 bases unmatched. For the CDR3, the DNA is TGTGCCAGCAGCAACGGGACAGGGGGAGTAGATACGCAGTATTTT. It is translated as CASSNGTGGVDTQYF.

V and J are TRBV13 and TRBJ2-7; D remains unclear. The CDR3 has 13 residues. CDR1 is PRHDT, CDR2 FYEKMQ, per germline (reference sequence). V shed 3 bases and J shed 3 bases, with 9 bases lying between them. CDR3 nucleotide sequence: TGTGCCAGCAGCTTGCGTTCGGTCTACGAGCAGTACTTC. Translation gives CASSLRSVYEQYF.

The gene calls are TRBV24-1 and TRBJ2-1; 8 bases agree with TRBD2. The V and J ends lost 5 bases and 7 bases, in that order; junction bases with no gene match: 9. Germline V gene sequence: CDR1 KGHDR, CDR2 SFDVKD. The CDR3 sequence is 15 residues long. CDR3 loop: CATSAPREGINEQFF. CDR3 DNA: TGTGCCACCAGTGCCCCCCGGGAGGGAATAAATGAGCAGTTCTTC.

This clone was detected a few times. One end of the junction varies from germline; a read error may be responsible. The rearrangement uses TRBV4-1 and TRBJ1-4, with D possibly being TRBD1 (6 bases). There are 11 residues in the CDR3. From germline, CDR1 is MGHRA and CDR2 YSYEKL. This CDR3 is CASSQGTVPQW. In nucleotides, the CDR3 is TGCGCCAGCAGCCAAGGGACAGTACCTCAATGG.

The chain uses TRBV28 and TRBJ1-1; D call uncertain. This CDR3 has 14 amino acids. The germline V and J ends were trimmed by 4 bases and 5 bases, with 14 bases remaining between them. Looked up from germline, CDR1 is MDHEN and CDR2 is SYDVKM. Here the CDR3 DNA reads TGTGCCAGCAGTTCGTTGCGGCGCAGTACTGAAGCTTTCTTT. Its protein is CASSSLRRSTEAFF.

The chain employs TRBV4-1 and TRBJ2-7, with a weak D call TRBD1 (6 bases). CDR3 size: 15 residues. Trimming shortened V by 0 bases and J by 4 bases, and 13 bases separated the two germline ends. Germline assignment: CDR1 MGHRA and CDR2 YSYEKL. CDR3 in amino acids: CASSQDLRQEYEQYF. In nucleotides, the CDR3 is TGCGCCAGCAGCCAAGATCTCAGACAGGAGTACGAGCAGTACTTC.

This chain links TRBV19 with TRBJ1-4, with 10 bases fitting TRBD1. CDR1 is LNHDA, CDR2 SQIVND, per germline (reference sequence). V trimming: 3 bases; J trimming: 12 bases; junction bases outside the gene matches: 7. This CDR3 is built from 14 residues. CDR3: CASSIGDRGRQLFF. The CDR3 nucleotides are TGTGCCAGTAGTATCGGAGACAGGGGGCGGCAACTGTTTTTT. Full variable domain (missing parts from reference TRBV19 and TRBJ1-4): DGGITQSPKYLFRKEGQNVTLSCEQNLNHDAMYWYRQDPGQGLRLIYYSQIVNDFQKGDIAEGYSVSREKKESFPLTVTSAQKNPTAFYLCASSIGDRGRQLFFGSGTQLSVL.

The V and J genes are TRBV4-1 and TRBJ1-2; D is undetermined. Germline CDR1 and CDR2: MGHRA and YSYEKL. The ends were cut back, 1 base at V and 2 bases at J, with 14 bases in the middle. The CDR3 consists of 16 residues. The CDR3 spells CASSQARATGNYGYTF. DNA for the CDR3: TGCGCCAGCAGCCAAGCTCGCGCCACGGGGAACTATGGCTACACCTTC.

The chain uses TRBV5-4 and TRBJ2-7, with D perhaps matching TRBD1 (6 bases). Germline CDR1 and CDR2: SGHNT and YYREEE (reference sequence). This CDR3 has 15 amino acids. V lost 1 base and J 5 bases, leaving 16 bases between the germline ends. CDR3 sequence: CASSLLSRGLDEQYF. The CDR3 DNA reads as TGTGCCAGCAGCTTGCTCTCCAGGGGTCTGGACGAGCAGTACTTC.

J is TRBJ1-4 and V is TRBV6-1, with TRBD1 identical over 7 bases. With 1 base clipped from V and 4 bases from J, the junction kept 0 bases outside the gene matches. CDR3 length equals 14 residues. Germline V CDR1 and CDR2: MNHNS, SASEGT. The CDR3 sequence is CASSEGDSNEKLFF. In nucleotides, the CDR3 is TGTGCCAGCAGTGAAGGGGACAGTAATGAAAAACTGTTTTTT.

This sequence joins TRBV6-5 and TRBJ2-6, with D perhaps matching TRBD1 (6 bases). The CDR3 has 15 residues. Deletions cut 8 bases from V and 0 bases from J, with 11 bases between. Germline assignment: CDR1 MNHEY and CDR2 SVGAGI. CDR3 residues: CASATGRSGANVLTF. Here the CDR3 DNA reads TGTGCCAGCGCCACAGGGCGCTCTGGGGCCAACGTCCTGACTTTC.

V is TRBV4-1 and J is TRBJ2-1; D remains unclear. CDR1 and CDR2 from the germline V gene are MGHRA and YSYEKL. V gave up 2 bases and J gave up 4 bases, with 6 bases separating them. The CDR3 length is 13 residues. DNA of the CDR3: TGCGCCAGCAGCCAATCCCAATACAATGAGCAGTTCTTC. Its protein product is CASSQSQYNEQFF.

A remark on this clone: It is unclear where the CDR3 begins or ends on the DNA, so no DNA is shown, and the CDR3 is as TCRdb lists it. V and J are TRBV21-1 and TRBJ1-5; no check of the table's D call, TRBD1, against the DNA was made. TRBV21-1 is termed a pseudogene. The CDR3 has 16 residues if both end residues are counted. CDR3 residues: CASPFGRGNSNQPQHF.

CDR3 amino acids: CASSPGTGAMNTEAFF. In DNA, the CDR3 is TGTGCCAGCAGCCCCGGGACAGGGGCTATGAACACTGAAGCTTTCTTT. J is TRBJ1-1 and V is TRBV3-1 (or the pseudogene TRBV3-2), with 10 bases matching TRBD1. V shed 4 bases, J shed 0 bases, and the junction held 5 bases outside the gene matches. Germline assignment: CDR1 LGHDT and CDR2 YNNKEL (reference sequence). This CDR3 is 16 amino acids long.

V is TRBV5-5 and J is TRBJ2-7; no reliable D call. CDR3 length: 13 residues. V was shortened by 3 bases and J by 5 bases, with 12 bases between the two germline ends. In germline, CDR1 is SGHKS, CDR2 YYEKEE (reference sequence). This CDR3 is CASSSLDANEQYF. The CDR3 region has the DNA TGTGCCAGCAGCTCGCTAGACGCCAACGAGCAGTACTTC.

The V and J genes are TRBV6-4 and TRBJ2-3; D is possibly TRBD1 (5 bases). This CDR3 is 14 amino acids long. Germline values: CDR1 MRHNA, CDR2 SNTAGT. Trimming left V 0 bases short and J 4 bases short, with 8 bases between. As DNA, the CDR3 is TGTGCCAGCAGTGACTCCCAGGGTGCAGATACGCAGTATTTT. This codes for CASSDSQGADTQYF.

This clone appeared once. The gene calls are TRBV27 and TRBJ1-5; 9 bases fit TRBD1. CDR3 length equals 16 residues. Germline V gene lookup returns CDR1 MNHEY and CDR2 SMNVEV (reference sequence). The trim removed 6 bases at V and 3 bases at J, leaving 9 bases unmatched. The CDR3 protein is CASRDRGKGDNQPQHF. The CDR3 DNA reads TGTGCCAGCAGGGACAGGGGAAAGGGGGACAATCAGCCCCAGCATTTT.

This chain joins TRBV14 and TRBJ2-7; 12 bases line up with TRBD1. Looked up from germline, CDR1 is SGHDN and CDR2 is FVKESK. The trim removed 4 bases at V and 3 bases at J, leaving 4 bases unmatched. The CDR3 is 15 amino acids. CDR3 nucleotides: TGTGCCAGCAGCCTAGGGACAGGGGGCTTCTACGAGCAGTACTTC. Translation gives CASSLGTGGFYEQYF.

The chain combines TRBV6-5 with TRBJ1-6; perhaps TRBD1 as D (6 bases). Trimming removed 0 bases at V and 5 bases at J, with 11 bases between. The CDR3 runs 16 residues. From germline, CDR1 is MNHEY and CDR2 SVGAGI. CDR3 nucleotide sequence: TGTGCCAGCAGTTACTCTGCAGGGGTAAATAATTCACCCCTCCACTTT. It codes for CASSYSAGVNNSPLHF.